The rows below give T cell receptor beta chains drawn from one sample of a study of T cell responses to AZD1222 COVID-19 vaccine. Profiled with immunoSEQ multiplex PCR; TCRdb holds only in-frame clones, not every one. The profile shows about 120,000 clones, 85% to 95% of them singletons. Sequencing used peripheral blood, obtained 28 days after the second AZD1222 dose. The receptors derive from an adult who received the AZD1222 COVID-19 vaccine. The CDR3 runs from the conserved cysteine through the conserved F or W. Each record gives: V gene, J gene, D gene, clone size, CDR3 protein, CDR3 DNA. A D gene is named only where the DNA matches it firmly. Size values are once, few and many counts, or a class for expanded clones, and some rows have none.

V gene: TRBV18
J gene: TRBJ2-4
D gene: TRBD1
clone size: .
CDR3 protein: CASSDYGRDREAQYF
CDR3 DNA: TGTGCCAGCTCCGACTATGGCCGGGACAGGGAGGCTCAGTACTTC

V gene: TRBV6-5
J gene: TRBJ2-7
D gene: TRBD1
clone size: .
CDR3 protein: CASNRQGAYEQYF
CDR3 DNA: TGTGCCAGCAACAGACAGGGGGCCTACGAGCAGTACTTC

V gene: TRBV11-2
J gene: TRBJ2-2
D gene: .
clone size: .
CDR3 protein: CASSFQQYTGELFF
CDR3 DNA: TGTGCCAGCAGCTTTCAACAGTACACCGGGGAGCTGTTTTTT

V gene: TRBV5-1
J gene: TRBJ2-3
D gene: TRBD2
clone size: .
CDR3 protein: CASSWTLAGGGTDTQYF
CDR3 DNA: TGCGCCAGCAGCTGGACGCTAGCGGGAGGTGGCACAGATACGCAGTATTTT

V gene: TRBV25-1
J gene: TRBJ1-2
D gene: TRBD1
clone size: few
CDR3 protein: CASSARTGGLNGYTF
CDR3 DNA: TGTGCCAGCAGTGCACGGACAGGGGGCCTGAATGGCTACACCTTC

V gene: TRBV27
J gene: TRBJ2-7
D gene: TRBD1
clone size: .
CDR3 protein: CASTSPGQGAREQYF
CDR3 DNA: TGTGCCAGCACATCACCGGGACAGGGGGCACGGGAGCAGTACTTC

V gene: TRBV18
J gene: TRBJ2-2
D gene: TRBD2
clone size: .
CDR3 protein: CASSYAASGFQELFF
CDR3 DNA: TGTGCCAGCTCTTACGCGGCTAGCGGGTTCCAGGAGCTGTTTTTT

V gene: TRBV9
J gene: TRBJ1-2
D gene: .
clone size: .
CDR3 protein: CASSATGIPNYGYTF
CDR3 DNA: TGTGCCAGCAGCGCTACAGGGATCCCAAACTATGGCTACACCTTC

V gene: TRBV14
J gene: TRBJ1-3
D gene: .
clone size: .
CDR3 protein: CASGPGAGNTIYF
CDR3 DNA: TGTGCCAGCGGTCCAGGCGCTGGAAACACCATATATTTT

V gene: TRBV30
J gene: TRBJ2-5
D gene: TRBD2
clone size: once
CDR3 protein: CAWSVPGTSGTTTQYF
CDR3 DNA: TGTGCCTGGAGTGTACCGGGGACTAGCGGGACTACGACCCAGTACTTC

V gene: TRBV28
J gene: TRBJ1-2
D gene: TRBD1
clone size: .
CDR3 protein: CASRYTGGAWGYTF
CDR3 DNA: TGTGCCAGCAGGTACACAGGGGGCGCGTGGGGCTACACCTTC

V gene: TRBV11-3
J gene: TRBJ2-5
D gene: .
clone size: .
CDR3 protein: CASRSGPGETQYF
CDR3 DNA: TGTGCCAGCAGGAGCGGGCCAGGGGAGACCCAGTACTTC

V gene: TRBV5-1
J gene: TRBJ1-1
D gene: .
clone size: .
CDR3 protein: CASSLGADLILNTEAFF
CDR3 DNA: TGCGCCAGCAGCTTGGGGGCAGACCTAATTTTGAACACTGAAGCTTTCTTT

V gene: TRBV19
J gene: TRBJ1-4
D gene: .
clone size: .
CDR3 protein: CASSISGTPGSIKLFF
CDR3 DNA: TGTGCCAGTAGTATCTCTGGGACGCCTGGCTCGATAAAACTGTTTTTT

V gene: TRBV11-2
J gene: TRBJ2-7
D gene: .
clone size: .
CDR3 protein: CASSLRRGAYEQYF
CDR3 DNA: TGTGCCAGCAGCTTAAGGAGGGGGGCCTACGAGCAGTACTTC

V gene: TRBV19
J gene: TRBJ2-7
D gene: .
clone size: .
CDR3 protein: CASSIENGPSYEQYF
CDR3 DNA: TGTGCCAGTAGTATAGAGAACGGGCCCTCCTACGAGCAGTACTTC

V gene: TRBV4-1
J gene: TRBJ1-6
D gene: .
clone size: .
CDR3 protein: CASSQGPGSPLHF
CDR3 DNA: TGCGCCAGCAGCCAAGGTCCGGGGTCACCCCTCCACTTT

V gene: TRBV6-1
J gene: TRBJ2-6
D gene: TRBD1
clone size: .
CDR3 protein: CASSELLGQARSGANVLTF
CDR3 DNA: TGTGCCAGCAGTGAACTCCTGGGACAGGCTCGCTCTGGGGCCAACGTCCTGACTTTC

V gene: TRBV18
J gene: TRBJ1-6
D gene: .
clone size: .
CDR3 protein: CASSQTGGNSPLHF
CDR3 DNA: TGTGCCAGCTCACAGACAGGTGGGAATTCACCCCTCCACTTT

V gene: TRBV4-3
J gene: TRBJ1-4
D gene: .
clone size: .
CDR3 protein: CASSQGAGVATNEKLFF
CDR3 DNA: TGCGCCAGCAGCCAAGGGGCAGGGGTTGCAACTAATGAAAAACTGTTTTTT

V gene: TRBV11-2
J gene: TRBJ1-2
D gene: TRBD1
clone size: .
CDR3 protein: CASSSKHTGTGVRGYTF
CDR3 DNA: TGTGCCAGCAGCTCGAAACATACCGGGACAGGCGTCAGAGGCTACACCTTC

V gene: TRBV9
J gene: TRBJ1-2
D gene: TRBD1
clone size: .
CDR3 protein: CASSPYEQGASGYTF
CDR3 DNA: TGTGCCAGCAGCCCATACGAACAGGGGGCCTCTGGCTACACCTTC

V gene: TRBV4-3
J gene: TRBJ1-2
D gene: TRBD1
clone size: .
CDR3 protein: CASSQGLGQLFYGYTF
CDR3 DNA: TGCGCCAGCAGCCAGGGGCTGGGACAGCTCTTCTATGGCTACACCTTC

V gene: TRBV14
J gene: TRBJ2-7
D gene: .
clone size: .
CDR3 protein: CASSQGLKYYEQYF
CDR3 DNA: TGTGCCAGCAGCCAAGGACTAAAGTACTACGAGCAGTACTTC

V gene: TRBV21-1
J gene: TRBJ2-3
D gene: .
clone size: .
CDR3 protein: CASSYDRGTAGATDTQYF
CDR3 DNA: TGTGCCAGCAGCTATGACAGGGGAACAGCGGGGGCGACAGATACGCAGTATTTT

V gene: TRBV4-3
J gene: TRBJ1-4
D gene: TRBD1
clone size: .
CDR3 protein: CASSRRTGGAGEKLFF
CDR3 DNA: TGCGCCAGCAGCCGCCGAACAGGGGGCGCAGGTGAAAAACTGTTTTTT

V gene: TRBV5-4
J gene: TRBJ2-5
D gene: .
clone size: .
CDR3 protein: CASSLGGFQETQYF
CDR3 DNA: TGTGCCAGCAGCTTAGGCGGCTTCCAAGAGACCCAGTACTTC

V gene: TRBV25-1
J gene: TRBJ1-3
D gene: .
clone size: .
CDR3 protein: CASSEWGGDRVGSSIYF
CDR3 DNA: TGTGCCAGCAGTGAATGGGGGGGGGACCGGGTTGGCTCCTCCATATATTTT

V gene: TRBV7-2
J gene: TRBJ2-7
D gene: .
clone size: once
CDR3 protein: CASSLNPGWVYEQYF
CDR3 DNA: TGTGCCAGCAGCTTAAACCCAGGGTGGGTTTACGAGCAGTACTTC